One sample yielded the 30 T cell receptor beta chains listed below, sequenced in a study of T cell clones after liver transplantation. Libraries were prepared by immunoSEQ multiplex PCR; TCRdb keeps only in-frame clonotypes and omits some of them. Among about 100,000 clones listed, about 81% were seen once. The material was CD4+ T cells from blood, obtained before liver transplant. The source of these receptors is a human donor who received a liver transplant.

This clone was detected once. The V call is TRBV6-1, the J call TRBJ1-1, with D possibly matching TRBD1 (6 bases). The CDR3 is 13 amino acids. Germline CDR1 is MNHNS and CDR2 is SASEGT. V was pared by 6 bases and J by 14 bases, with 22 bases between. CDR3 residues: CASRGADSHPPFF. The CDR3, as DNA: TGTGCCAGCAGGGGGGCCGACAGCCACCCCCCCTTCTTT.

The V call is TRBV7-2, the J call TRBJ1-4; D is possibly TRBD1 (5 bases). The germline CDR1 and CDR2 sequences are SGHTA and FQGNSA. Trimming removed 1 base at V and 5 bases at J, with 8 bases between. The CDR3 sequence is 14 residues long. The CDR3 protein is CASSLGGANEKLFF. CDR3 in DNA: TGTGCCAGCAGCTTAGGGGGCGCAAATGAAAAACTGTTTTTT.

The CDR3 is CSAQAGHANYGYTF. The DNA of the CDR3 is TGCAGCGCGCAAGCGGGACACGCTAACTATGGCTACACCTTC. This chain joins TRBV29-1 and TRBJ1-2; D perhaps matches TRBD1 (6 bases). The CDR3 contains 14 residues. Germline CDR1 and CDR2: SQVTM and ANQGSEA. V dropped 7 bases and J dropped 0 bases, with 15 bases sitting between them. The full variable domain, in which reference TRBV29-1 and TRBJ1-2 provide the parts outside the CDR3, is SAVISQKPSRDICQRGTSLTIQCQVDSQVTMMFWYRQQPGQSLTLIATANQGSEATYESGFVIDKFPISRPNLTFSTLTVSNMSPEDSSIYLCSAQAGHANYGYTFGSGTRLTVV.

The V gene is TRBV6-1, the J gene TRBJ1-5; no clear D gene. Germline V gives CDR1 MNHNS, CDR2 SASEGT. The CDR3 sequence is 13 residues long. Trimming took off 3 bases at V and 1 base at J, with 4 bases between the two ends. The CDR3 loop reads CASSDRSNQPQHF. The CDR3 DNA sequence: TGTGCCAGCAGTGACAGGAGCAATCAGCCCCAGCATTTT.

This chain uses TRBV2 with TRBJ2-2, with TRBD1 as a possible D gene (7 bases). The V gene's germline CDR1 is SNHLY and CDR2 FYNNEI. Trimming took off 6 bases at V and 4 bases at J, with 12 bases between the two ends. This CDR3 spans 14 amino acids. The CDR3 sequence: CASRAGGSTGELFF. In nucleotides, the CDR3 is TGTGCCAGCAGGGCAGGGGGGAGCACCGGGGAGCTGTTTTTT.

This chain uses TRBV19 with TRBJ2-1; TRBD1 aligns across 10 bases. This CDR3 is built from 16 residues. The V segment lost 4 bases and the J segment 8 bases; nucleotides outside the gene matches: 11. Germline V gives CDR1 LNHDA, CDR2 SQIVND (reference sequence). The CDR3 DNA reads as TGTGCCAGTAGTACCGACAGGGGGCATATCGGCGATGAGCAGTTCTTC. Translated: CASSTDRGHIGDEQFF.

The genes are TRBV7-3 and TRBJ2-1, with a tentative D call TRBD1 (7 bases). With 1 base removed from V and 2 bases from J, the gap between germline ends came to 12 bases. Germline loops: CDR1 SGHTA, CDR2 FQGTGA. The CDR3 spans 16 residues. The CDR3 here is CASSLSSGGPYNEQFF. The DNA of the CDR3 is TGTGCCAGCAGCTTAAGCTCAGGGGGGCCCTACAATGAGCAGTTCTTC.

Only one count was recorded for this clone. The chain is built from TRBV18 and TRBJ1-4; D may be TRBD1 (5 bases). Deletions cut 4 bases from V and 6 bases from J, with 9 bases between. The CDR3 has 13 residues. Germline-derived CDR1 and CDR2 are KGHSH and LQKENI. The CDR3 bases are TGTGCCAGCTCACGCCGAGGGGATGAAAAACTGTTTTTT. It yields the protein CASSRRGDEKLFF.

The CDR3 loop reads CASSPSGVAGEQYF. The DNA of the CDR3 is TGTGCCAGCAGCCCCTCCGGTGTCGCGGGCGAGCAGTACTTC. The rearrangement links TRBV6-5 to TRBJ2-7, with D possibly being TRBD2 (5 bases). With 6 bases removed from V and 6 bases from J, the gap between germline ends came to 18 bases. CDR3 length: 14 amino acids. Germline V gene sequence: CDR1 MNHEY, CDR2 SVGAGI.

This chain uses TRBV15 with TRBJ2-1; D is undetermined. This CDR3 has 13 residues. Germline V gene data show CDR1 as LNHNV and CDR2 as YYDKDF (reference sequence). V shed 2 bases and J shed 7 bases, with 9 bases lying between them. The chain's CDR3 is CATSRRTTNEQFF. The CDR3, as DNA: TGTGCCACCAGCAGAAGGACGACGAATGAGCAGTTCTTC.

This clone was detected once. The J gene is TRBJ1-5, the V gene TRBV5-4, with 7 bases that match TRBD1. With V trimmed by 5 bases and J by 6 bases, 11 bases remained unmatched. Germline CDR1 SGHNT, CDR2 YYREEE (reference sequence). The CDR3 is 15 residues long. The CDR3 DNA is TGTGCCAGCAGTCTAGGGCCAGGGGGGATTCAGCCCCAGCATTTT. Its translation: CASSLGPGGIQPQHF.

This clone was counted between two and nine times. Here the CDR3 reads CASSPNFGVGYEQYF. The CDR3 DNA reads as TGTGCCAGCAGCCCCAACTTTGGGGTAGGCTACGAGCAGTACTTC. The chain has TRBV11-2 and TRBJ2-7; the D is unclear. Germline-derived CDR1 and CDR2 are SGHAT and FQNNGV. The CDR3 loop spans 15 amino acids. Trimming cost V 5 bases and J 3 bases, with 17 bases left between them.

The gene calls are TRBV7-9 and TRBJ2-7, with 15 bases that match TRBD2. The germline gives CDR1 SEHNR, CDR2 FQNEAQ (reference sequence). V shed 5 bases, J shed 3 bases, and the junction held 5 bases outside the gene matches. The CDR3 totals 16 residues. This chain's CDR3 is CASSPPGLAGGYEQYF. The CDR3 nucleotides read TGTGCCAGCAGCCCCCCGGGACTAGCGGGAGGCTACGAGCAGTACTTC.

This chain connects TRBV13 to TRBJ2-5; a weak D match, TRBD2 (6 bases). Trimming cost V 0 bases and J 1 base, with 21 bases left between them. The V gene's germline CDR1 is PRHDT and CDR2 FYEKMQ (reference sequence). The CDR3 has 19 amino acids. The DNA of the CDR3 is TGTGCCAGCAGCTTAGGTTCTTGGGTTTCCGAGGGAGGCCAAGAGACCCAGTACTTC. Translation: CASSLGSWVSEGGQETQYF. The variable domain in full, with the rest retrieved from reference TRBV13 and TRBJ2-5, is AAGVIQSPRHLIKEKRETATLKCYPIPRHDTVYWYQQGPGQDPQFLISFYEKMQSDKGSIPDRFSAQQFSDYHSELNMSSLELGDSALYFCASSLGSWVSEGGQETQYFGPGTRLLVL.

The J gene is TRBJ2-2, the V gene TRBV7-7; D gene unclear. V lost 4 bases and J 1 base, leaving 7 bases between the germline ends. CDR1 and CDR2 from the germline V gene are SSHAT and FNYEAQ (reference sequence). This CDR3 contains 14 residues. CDR3 bases: TGTGCCAGCAGCTCCAGGAAGAACACCGGGGAGCTGTTTTTT. Its protein product is CASSSRKNTGELFF.

The V and J genes are TRBV7-3 and TRBJ2-2; no definite D call. CDR3 length: 12 amino acids. Germline CDR1 is SGHTA and CDR2 is FQGTGA. V was cut by 5 bases and J by 5 bases, with 6 bases left in between. The CDR3 region has the DNA TGTGCCAGCAGCCCCGGAACCGGGGAGCTGTTTTTT. Amino acid sequence: CASSPGTGELFF.

The V and J genes are TRBV6-5 and TRBJ2-1, with D perhaps being TRBD1 or TRBD2 (6 bases each). Between the trimmed V and J ends, which lost 2 bases and 0 bases, there was a span of 11 bases. This CDR3 spans 16 amino acids. Germline V gene data show CDR1 as MNHEY and CDR2 as SVGAGI. The CDR3: CASSYGGTNSYNEQFF. CDR3 nucleotides: TGTGCCAGCAGTTACGGCGGGACAAACTCCTACAATGAGCAGTTCTTC.

V is TRBV5-4 and J is TRBJ2-5; TRBD2 is a possible D gene (7 bases). Trimming removed 0 bases from V and 5 bases from J, with 17 bases in between. The CDR3 loop spans 16 amino acids. Looked up from germline, CDR1 is SGHNT and CDR2 is YYREEE (reference sequence). CDR3 region: CASSLGGEGGYETQYF. CDR3 nucleotides: TGTGCCAGCAGCTTGGGCGGGGAGGGGGGATACGAGACCCAGTACTTC.

Only one count was recorded for this clone. The chain employs TRBV11-2 and TRBJ1-6, with D perhaps TRBD1 (5 bases). The length of the CDR3 is 11 residues. Germline CDR1 SGHAT, CDR2 FQNNGV. V lost 4 bases, J lost 13 bases, and 8 bases lay in between. CDR3 loop: CASSSGNPLHF. CDR3 in DNA: TGTGCCAGCAGCTCAGGGAACCCCCTCCACTTT.

The V call is TRBV29-1, the J call TRBJ2-5; weak D call: TRBD1 (6 bases). V was shortened by 0 bases and J by 4 bases, with 12 bases between the two germline ends. The CDR3 loop spans 14 amino acids. In germline, CDR1 is SQVTM, CDR2 ANQGSEA. The CDR3 sequence is CSVEDRQGRETQYF. The CDR3 nucleotides are TGCAGCGTTGAAGATCGTCAGGGGAGAGAGACCCAGTACTTC.

V is TRBV5-4 and J is TRBJ1-3; D call uncertain. With 2 bases removed from V and 4 bases from J, the gap between germline ends came to 10 bases. The CDR3 is 14 amino acids. The germline CDR1 and CDR2 sequences are SGHNT and YYREEE (reference sequence). The CDR3 protein is CASSFGERGNTIYF. CDR3 sequence (DNA): TGTGCCAGCAGCTTCGGGGAACGGGGAAACACCATATATTTT.

The CDR3 region is CASRPGGFYGYTF. The DNA of the CDR3 is TGTGCCAGCAGACCGGGAGGATTCTATGGCTACACCTTC. The gene calls are TRBV6-5 and TRBJ1-2; D not certain. V lost 6 bases, J lost 4 bases, and 12 bases lay in between. The CDR3 loop spans 13 amino acids. Germline V gene data show CDR1 as MNHEY and CDR2 as SVGAGI.

This rearrangement joins TRBV29-1 to TRBJ2-7; 8 bases line up with TRBD1. Germline CDR1 is SQVTM and CDR2 is ANQGSEA. The CDR3 covers 13 residues. The trim removed 7 bases at V and 3 bases at J, leaving 8 bases unmatched. Written as DNA, the CDR3 is TGCAGCGAGGCCCGGGACAGGTTCTACGAGCAGTACTTC. Translating gives CSEARDRFYEQYF.

The chain combines TRBV27 with TRBJ2-3; the match to TRBD2 covers 12 bases. The CDR3 has 17 residues. The germline V gene has CDR1 MNHEY and CDR2 SMNVEV (reference sequence). The V gene end was trimmed by 6 bases and the J gene end by 3 bases; junction bases not matched to a gene: 10. CDR3 loop: CASRTRTSGIRTDTQYF. The CDR3 nucleotides read TGTGCCAGCAGGACAAGGACTAGCGGGATTCGTACAGATACGCAGTATTTT.

The chain links TRBV19 to TRBJ1-6; the D is unclear. Per germline, CDR1 LNHDA and CDR2 SQIVND (reference sequence). The V end was cut by 2 bases, the J end by 10 bases, with 9 bases between. The CDR3 runs 13 residues. Here the CDR3 reads CASSISKSSPLHF. DNA of the CDR3: TGTGCCAGTAGTATATCTAAGAGCTCACCCCTCCACTTT.

The count of this clone is one. The J gene is TRBJ1-5, the V gene TRBV18, with D hard to call. The CDR3 contains 14 residues. Trimming stripped 2 bases from V and 4 bases from J, with 9 bases between. Germline V gene lookup returns CDR1 KGHSH and CDR2 LQKENI. CDR3 DNA: TGTGCCAGCTCACCAAGGAGCGGGAATCAGCCCCAGCATTTT. The encoded protein is CASSPRSGNQPQHF.

The CDR3 DNA reads TGTGCCAGTGACGGCGGGGGACATCATAAAGCTTTCTTT. This gives the protein CASDGGGHHKAFF. V and J are TRBV19 and TRBJ1-1, with D maybe TRBD1 (6 bases). Germline V gives CDR1 LNHDA, CDR2 SQIVND (reference sequence). Deletions cut 8 bases from V and 9 bases from J, with 19 bases between. CDR3 size: 13 residues.

The genes are TRBV30 and TRBJ2-1; TRBD1 matches 10 bases. Germline CDR1 GTSNPN, CDR2 SVGIG (reference sequence). The CDR3 has 14 amino acids. Trimming cost V 8 bases and J 3 bases; bases outside gene matches: 7. CDR3 in amino acids: CAGDRGDFYNEQFF. CDR3 coding DNA: TGTGCCGGGGACAGGGGCGATTTCTACAATGAGCAGTTCTTC.

The chain recombines TRBV4-1 with TRBJ1-2, with 8 bases matching TRBD1. This CDR3 comprises 17 residues. Unmatched junction bases numbered 9, after V lost 0 bases and J lost 3 bases. The germline V gene encodes CDR1 MGHRA and CDR2 YSYEKL. The CDR3 bases are TGCGCCAGCAGCCAAGAAGGTTCAGGGGGCGCCTACTATGGCTACACCTTC. This sequence encodes CASSQEGSGGAYYGYTF.

J is TRBJ1-5 and V is TRBV18; weak D call: TRBD1 (5 bases). Trimming took off 5 bases at V and 4 bases at J, with 12 bases between the two ends. In germline, CDR1 is KGHSH, CDR2 LQKENI. This CDR3 region has 14 residues. The CDR3 DNA sequence: TGTGCCAGCTCAGGTCCTGGGGGTAATCAGCCCCAGCATTTT. Amino acids: CASSGPGGNQPQHF.